Included here is one T cell receptor beta chain sequence, with context. There is no known antigen for this receptor. Qualities for individual bases were not recorded, and no much larger clone is one base off. Other DNA variants within this sample encode the same CDR3. This record comes from a study of cytomegalovirus exposure and HLA in healthy donors (dated by TCRdb to the late 2010s). With respect to the entire study: In an earlier analysis of under 750 of the donors, 250 to 300 Gb of sequence data and approximately 100 million unique TCR beta sequences from roughly 180 million T cells were reported. Roughly 300 gigabases of sequencing data and around 87 million unique TCR sequences were included in an early release covering around 600 HLA-typed donors. The genetic ancestry cluster associated with self-reported Caucasian donors included 65% to 90% of the 350 to 500 genotyped donors. The aim of the study was to test whether cataloging public T cell receptors could identify signatures of past pathogen exposure. The study profiled the T cell repertoires of some 610 subjects by immunosequencing and related them to cytomegalovirus serostatus. In addition to the first cohort of around 670 subjects, a separate validation cohort of 120 different subjects was used. To predict cytomegalovirus infection status, the study combined high-throughput TCR immunosequencing, statistical association of individual TCRs with disease status, and machine learning. A later analysis re-examined previously published TCR beta repertoires from around 670 donors and added high-resolution HLA genotyping to investigate patterns of TCR occurrence. The later analysis used no new phenotypic data to find candidate immune exposures, relying instead on TCR beta sequences and their occurrence across donors. To decide whether each TCR beta V gene segment behaved as functional or pseudogenic, an earlier analysis of over 500 of the donors relied on high-throughput TCR beta sequencing. Donor age, sex, ethnicity and CMV serostatus were compiled together with the repertoire data. A later genetic analysis used genome-wide SNP genotypes for about three fifths of the 666 donors, treating that subset as a discovery cohort. Every repertoire in the discovery cohort had been generated on one and the same sequencing platform. Class I and class II HLA loci were covered by the typing at four-digit resolution. Typing coverage varied by locus: 629-630 donors for A, B, C, DRB1 and DQB1; approximately 520 for DQA1; more than 600 for DPA1; around 490 for DPB1. About five DR-DQ haplotypes were treated as single units for association and clustering because of strong linkage in the cohort. On average, around 230,000 unique TCR beta nucleotide sequences were sequenced per donor among more than 350 genotyped donors of the cohort, with roughly 20% of those sequences being non-productive. What the authors observed across the whole study: A further reported finding was that TCR beta sequences accurately predicted the HLA-A and HLA-B alleles for most subjects in the first cohort. A total of around 150 TCR beta chains were listed by the study as associated with cytomegalovirus. Most CMV-associated TCR beta chains appeared to be HLA-restricted in a later analysis, and the HLA associations seemed to be driven largely by CMV exposure. Presence/absence analyses assumed roughly uniform sequencing depth across donors, an assumption that may not hold. It was suggested by the authors that the approach could potentially be generalized to other disease states and immunological phenotypes. A later analysis reported that several top co-occurrence clusters appeared linked to parvovirus B19, influenza, CMV and Epstein-Barr virus. A few of the identified cytomegalovirus-associated TCR beta chains were confirmed in vitro to be specific for cytomegalovirus antigens. A cluster of highly shared sequence variants was judged likely to be a technical artifact of the sequencing pipeline. The cohort was sequenced for TCR beta chains only, and without alpha or paired-chain data the features that could be detected were limited. Roughly 15 rarely observed V segments, including chromosome 9 orphons, were excluded from the earlier analysis of some 590 of the donors because counts were too low. Most TCR sequences were seen in very few donors, while some public TCRs were found in many individuals. The classifier was reported to diagnose cytomegalovirus status with high specificity and sensitivity in both the original cohort and the validation cohort. In an earlier analysis of about 550 of the donors, most TCR beta V segments were observed in productive rearrangements about 87% or about 30% of the time, broadly matching IMGT annotations. A later analysis associated 15,000 to 20,000 TCR beta sequences with specific HLA alleles at a false discovery rate of 0.05. Strong co-occurrence of HLA alleles, especially DR and DQ, made assigning TCR associations to individual alleles difficult. According to a later analysis, TCR association rates differed among HLA loci, with DRB1 alleles showing the most associated TCRs and HLA-C alleles showing the fewest. Linkage disequilibrium might explain the correlated functional status among segregating V segments, but an unknown experimental factor could not be ruled out. Because HLA typing was missing for some donors at each locus, association tests included only the typed subset. A later analysis found that HLA-associated TCR beta chains were more clonally expanded and had lower generation probabilities than equally common non-associated chains. A later genetic analysis associated a missense DCLRE1C variant with V-gene and J-gene trimming of TCR beta chains, and an independent cohort replicated the association. Compared with the 666-donor mean, donors in an Asian-associated ancestry cluster had fewer N-insertions in productive TCRs, according to a later genetic analysis. The only immune exposure information available for the cohort was CMV serostatus.

The cohort consisted of 600 to 750 healthy bone marrow donors. At the time of sampling, every cohort member was nominally healthy, though immune exposures that went unrecorded were likely present. The donor tested CMV seropositive, placing the donor among the approximately 290 seropositive members of the cohort. A peripheral blood sample was provided by each donor, and peripheral blood mononuclear cells were used for TCR beta sequencing. Genomic DNA was extracted from the blood cell samples with the Qiagen DNeasy Blood Extraction Kit. Libraries were prepared through the immunoSEQ multiplex PCR assay. For the multiplex PCR, a mixture combining 60 forward primers for TCR Vbeta segments and 13 reverse primers for TCR Jbeta segments was used. The CDR3 region of rearranged TCR beta genes was amplified from genomic DNA by a multiplex PCR assay. Amplified TCR beta libraries were sequenced as 87-base-pair reads on the Illumina HiSeq System. Per the source publication's procedure: Across the roughly 640 repertoires, a later analysis counted some 80 million unique TCR beta chains, roughly 11 million of which were shared by at least two donors. Raw reads were error-corrected and collapsed into unique sequences by a nearest-neighbor algorithm in which closely related sequences were merged to remove PCR and sequencing errors. To assign V, D and J gene segments, CDR3 sequences were aligned to IMGT reference sequences. For a sequence to be retained, a match of at least six nucleotides was required to both a V gene segment and a J gene segment. Rearrangements were classified as productive when the CDR3 lacked stop codons and remained in frame with V and J, and all other rearrangements were classified as non-productive. CDR3 was defined by IMGT convention, running from the second conserved V-encoded cysteine to the conserved J-encoded phenylalanine. In an earlier analysis of roughly 610 of the donors, sequences lacking an unambiguous match to a single V gene segment were excluded. An earlier analysis of 587 of the donors classified V segments as functional when productive rearrangements were above 56.7% and as segregating when the standard deviation between donors was above 5%. To diagnose cytomegalovirus status from the catalog of TCR beta chain sequences, a statistical classification framework was built. A later analysis assigned V and J genes by comparing TCR nucleotide sequences with IMGT/GENE-DB human TR gene sequences. A later analysis assigned CDR3 sequences and most-parsimonious VDJ recombination scenarios with the TCRdist pipeline. A later analysis defined each TCR beta chain by its CDR3 amino acid sequence plus V-gene family, and excluded reads lacking a unique V-gene family. As a way to deal with suspected cross-contamination and a sequencing artifact, a later analysis dropped hundreds of nucleotide sequences that were highly shared and had low generation probability. In a later analysis, a clonal expansion index for each public chain was calculated from normalized within-repertoire ranks of inferred template counts. Generation probabilities in a later analysis came from a VDJ recombination model fitted to out-of-frame rearrangements, and those results were checked against IGoR. Hypergeometric tests were used in a later analysis to score TCR-TCR, TCR-HLA and TCR-CMV co-occurrence, with a repertoire-size bias correction applied to the TCR pairs. In a later analysis, false discovery rates were estimated by permuting HLA or CMV assignments 20 times. In a later analysis, co-occurring TCRs were grouped using DBSCAN, with TCRdist sequence similarity added in when clustering inside HLA-allele-positive subsets. Co-occurrence clustering excluded repertoires with fewer than 30,000 or more than 120,000 public chains, plus five with anomalous nucleotide sharing. As stored in TCRdb, this immuneACCESS dataset retains in-frame rearrangements with V and J assigned. A fraction of the clones does not appear; measured against another copy, unresolved V genes explain less than half of the discrepancy, and the remainder lacks a known reason. The DNA gave D and trimming, while V, J and clone size come from that table. Within this sample are fewer than 40,000 clones, with 80% to 90% of them counted one time only. Over 10% of the sample belongs to the ten largest clones.

Sequenced input: PBMCs. This TCR was sampled from a woman in her 40s in good health and CMV-seropositive.

The CDR3 amino acid sequence is: CATSRDRGPYEQYF. The nucleotide sequence reads TGTGCCACCAGCAGAGATAGGGGCCCCTACGAGCAGTACTTC. The chain is made from TRBV15 and TRBJ2-7; TRBD1 is possibly the D segment (5 matching bases). V is clipped by 0 bases and J by 2 bases, and the sequence between their germline boundaries is 8 bases long. CDR1 is given as LNHNV and CDR2 as YYDKDF, both from the germline V gene (reference sequence). Inclusive of the bounding cysteine and phenylalanine, the CDR3 is 14 residues long. Kept here is only the CDR3 DNA, which spans 42 bases and is read in frame from base 1.